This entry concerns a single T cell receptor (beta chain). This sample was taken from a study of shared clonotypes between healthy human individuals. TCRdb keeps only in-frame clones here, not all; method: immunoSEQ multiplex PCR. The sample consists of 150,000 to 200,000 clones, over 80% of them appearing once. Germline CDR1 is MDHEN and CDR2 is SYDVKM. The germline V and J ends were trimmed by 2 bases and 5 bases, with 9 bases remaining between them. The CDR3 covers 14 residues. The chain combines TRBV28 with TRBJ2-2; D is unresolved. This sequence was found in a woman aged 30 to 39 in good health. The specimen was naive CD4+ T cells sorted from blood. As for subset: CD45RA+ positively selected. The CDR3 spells CASSLSQDTGELFF. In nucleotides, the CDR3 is TGTGCCAGCAGTTTAAGTCAGGATACCGGGGAGCTGTTTTTT.